Each of the 31 T cell receptor beta chains below was sequenced from the same sample in a study of CD8 T cells in Susac syndrome. Random-hexamer reverse transcription was applied to about 0.45 to 1 ug RNA. One entry per CDR3 protein, called by TCRdb with MiXCR from the immunoSEQ multiplex PCR reads. The sample shows more than 75,000 distinct CDR3 sequences, approximately 92% of them seen only once. Source material: CD8+ T cells from PBMCs. Receptor source: a human donor in good health.

The rearrangement uses TRBV19 and TRBJ2-3; no reliable D call. Germline V lookup: CDR1 LNHDA, CDR2 SQIVND (reference sequence). V was cut by 3 bases and J by 6 bases, with 13 bases left in between. The CDR3 is 14 residues long. Written as DNA, the CDR3 is TGTGCCAGTAGTATCCGCCTCGACAAGGATACGCAGTATTTT. This codes for CASSIRLDKDTQYF.

This chain joins TRBV5-1 and TRBJ1-2; the D gene is possibly TRBD1 (6 bases). Germline V gives CDR1 SGHRS, CDR2 YFSETQ. Trimming took off 0 bases at V and 4 bases at J, with 10 bases between the two ends. This CDR3 comprises 14 residues. The CDR3 here is CASSLGHRAYGYTF. The CDR3 DNA sequence: TGCGCCAGCAGCTTGGGACACAGGGCCTATGGCTACACCTTC.

The J gene is TRBJ1-1, the V gene TRBV9; D is perhaps TRBD1 (6 bases). This CDR3 has 15 amino acids. Germline assignment: CDR1 SGDLS and CDR2 YYNGEE. The ends were cut back, 0 bases at V and 4 bases at J, with 13 bases in the middle. This CDR3 reads CASSVDGGLSTEAFF. The CDR3 DNA sequence: TGTGCCAGCAGCGTAGATGGGGGGCTGAGCACTGAAGCTTTCTTT.

This clonotype was counted between two and nine times. The chain combines TRBV6-4 with TRBJ2-3, with 9 bases identical to TRBD2. Germline CDR1 and CDR2: MRHNA and SNTAGT. V was clipped by 8 bases and J by 1 base; unmatched bases: 4. The CDR3 is 14 residues long. The CDR3 coding sequence is TGTGCCAGCTCTGCTAGCGGGGGCACAGATACGCAGTATTTT. It codes for CASSASGGTDTQYF.

Worth noting for this clonotype: One junction end does not reproduce the germline sequence, and a read error may be involved. This chain links TRBV27 with TRBJ1-1; D is unclear. This CDR3 has 14 residues. CDR1 and CDR2 from the germline V gene are MNHEY and SMNVEV (reference sequence). The CDR3: CSSSLGGSYTEAFF. The CDR3 DNA follows: TGTTCCAGCAGTTTAGGCGGGTCCTACACTGAAGCTTTCTTT.

The chain links TRBV12-3 or TRBV12-4 to TRBJ2-1; tentatively, D is TRBD1 (6 bases). The CDR3 sequence is 14 residues long. Trimming removed 5 bases at V and 4 bases at J, with 12 bases between. CDR3 bases: TGTGCCAGCAGTCCAGGGGCACTATACAATGAGCAGTTCTTC. Translation: CASSPGALYNEQFF.

Written as DNA, the CDR3 is TGTGCCAGCAAAGGAGATGCAGATACGCAGTATTTT. Translating gives CASKGDADTQYF. The chain joins TRBV9 to TRBJ2-3, with D unresolved. The CDR3 runs to 12 residues. Germline CDR1 reads SGDLS; CDR2 reads YYNGEE. V was shortened by 6 bases and J by 4 bases, with 9 bases between the two germline ends.

V is TRBV7-9 and J is TRBJ1-2; 9 positions match TRBD1. In germline, CDR1 is SEHNR, CDR2 FQNEAQ (reference sequence). This CDR3 has 14 amino acids. With V trimmed by 2 bases and J by 6 bases, 4 bases remained unmatched. The CDR3 sequence: CASSLWDRVDGYTF. As DNA, the CDR3 is TGTGCCAGCAGCTTATGGGACAGGGTAGATGGCTACACCTTC.

The chain recombines TRBV9 with TRBJ2-5, with a weak D call TRBD2 (6 bases). The germline V gene has CDR1 SGDLS and CDR2 YYNGEE. V was pared by 3 bases and J by 4 bases, with 16 bases between. CDR3 length: 15 amino acids. The CDR3 bases are TGTGCCAGCAGCGCCGAGGGACTTGCTTTAGAGACCCAGTACTTC. The encoded protein is CASSAEGLALETQYF.

The chain couples TRBV21-1 to TRBJ2-7; the DNA was not used to check the table's D call, TRBD1. TRBV21-1 represents a pseudogene. CDR3 size: 16 residues. In DNA form, the CDR3 reads TGTGCCAGCAGCAAAAGTAGGCGGGACAGCTCCTACGAGCAGTACTTC. Translation gives CASSKSRRDSSYEQYF.

The chain combines TRBV13 with TRBJ2-7; TRBD1 agrees at 8 bases. V gave up 4 bases and J gave up 2 bases; unmatched junction bases: 10. This CDR3 region has 16 residues. Germline V gene lookup returns CDR1 PRHDT and CDR2 FYEKMQ (reference sequence). The CDR3 nucleotides are TGTGCCAGCAGCTCGGAAAGACAGGGGAACCCCTACGAGCAGTACTTC. Its protein product is CASSSERQGNPYEQYF.

The chain recombines TRBV20-1 with TRBJ2-7; D perhaps matches TRBD1 (6 bases). From germline, CDR1 is DFQATT and CDR2 SNEGSKA (reference sequence). V lost 1 base to trimming and J lost 0 bases, with 10 bases between them. The CDR3 consists of 14 residues. The CDR3 region is CSARGQESSYEQYF. The CDR3 region has the DNA TGCAGTGCTAGAGGACAGGAGAGCTCCTACGAGCAGTACTTC.

The chain links TRBV4-1 to TRBJ2-1; D unresolved. This CDR3 comprises 13 residues. Deletions cut 1 base from V and 7 bases from J, with 8 bases between. The germline gives CDR1 MGHRA, CDR2 YSYEKL. CDR3 bases: TGCGCCAGCAGCCAAGGGACCTCTAATGAGCAGTTCTTC. Its protein is CASSQGTSNEQFF.

The CDR3 loop is CASSVIGDEQFF. CDR3 nucleotides: TGTGCCAGCAGCGTAATTGGAGATGAGCAGTTCTTC. The rearrangement joins TRBV9 to TRBJ2-1; D gene ambiguous. The CDR3 has 12 residues. The germline gives CDR1 SGDLS, CDR2 YYNGEE. V dropped 1 base and J dropped 8 bases, with 7 bases sitting between them.

CDR3 sequence: CSAGGLDTEAFF. DNA for the CDR3: TGCAGTGCCGGGGGATTGGACACTGAAGCTTTCTTT. The V and J genes are TRBV20-1 and TRBJ1-1, with a possible D match to TRBD1 (5 bases). CDR3 size: 12 residues. Trimming left V 6 bases short and J 3 bases short, with 11 bases between. Per germline, CDR1 DFQATT and CDR2 SNEGSKA (reference sequence).

This clonotype has only one observation. This sequence joins TRBV13 and TRBJ2-7; TRBD1 aligns across 9 bases. The CDR3 is 15 amino acids. V trimming: 3 bases; J trimming: 1 base; junction bases outside the gene matches: 4. Germline V gene lookup returns CDR1 PRHDT and CDR2 FYEKMQ (reference sequence). Written as DNA, the CDR3 is TGTGCCAGCAGCTTTAAAGGACAGGGGTCCTACGAGCAGTACTTC. Translating gives CASSFKGQGSYEQYF.

This clonotype has only a few counts. V and J are TRBV11-2 and TRBJ2-1; D is unresolved. The CDR3 sequence is 12 residues long. From germline, CDR1 is SGHAT and CDR2 FQNNGV. Trimming took 5 bases from V and 6 from J, leaving 8 bases between them. The CDR3 loop reads CASSPGFNEQFF. The CDR3, as DNA: TGTGCCAGCAGCCCCGGTTTCAATGAGCAGTTCTTC.

The V and J genes are TRBV6-1 and TRBJ2-3, with 7 bases lining up with TRBD1. V shed 6 bases and J 1 base; nucleotides not matched to a gene: 22. This CDR3 contains 20 residues. The germline CDR1 and CDR2 sequences are MNHNS and SASEGT. CDR3: CASRTGTDPPRLIRTDTQYF. DNA of the CDR3: TGTGCCAGCAGGACTGGGACAGACCCTCCGAGGCTTATACGCACAGATACGCAGTATTTT.

The chain links TRBV2 to TRBJ1-4, with 12 bases aligning to TRBD1. Per the germline V gene, CDR1 is SNHLY and CDR2 is FYNNEI. The CDR3 contains 17 residues. J lost 3 bases, V lost 3 bases, and 5 bases had no gene match. The CDR3 DNA reads TGTGCCAGCAGTGACCCGGGACAGGGGGCGTCTAATGAAAAACTGTTTTTT. This sequence encodes CASSDPGQGASNEKLFF.

CDR3 nucleotide sequence: TGTGCCAGCAGCTTGAGGGCCAGGGCTGTCAAAGAGCAGTTCTTC. It translates to CASSLRARAVKEQFF. The V gene is TRBV5-6, the J gene TRBJ2-1; possible D gene TRBD1, 5 bases. Trimming cost V 1 base and J 10 bases, with 18 bases left between them. The CDR3 contains 15 residues. Germline V gene lookup returns CDR1 SGHDT and CDR2 YYEEEE.

The chain recombines TRBV11-2 with TRBJ1-1; 8 bases line up with TRBD1. The CDR3 consists of 16 residues. V lost 2 bases to trimming and J lost 2 bases; unmatched junction nucleotides: 7. The germline V gene has CDR1 SGHAT and CDR2 FQNNGV. The CDR3 DNA reads as TGTGCCAGCAGCTTAACCCCCGACAGGGGAAACACTGAAGCTTTCTTT. Translating gives CASSLTPDRGNTEAFF. Combining the CDR3 with reference TRBV11-2 and TRBJ1-1 gives the whole variable domain EAGVAQSPRYKIIEKRQSVAFWCNPISGHATLYWYQQILGQGPKLLIQFQNNGVVDDSQLPKDRFSAERLKGVDSTLKIQPAKLEDSAVYLCASSLTPDRGNTEAFFGQGTRLTVV.

The V call is TRBV10-3, the J call TRBJ2-7; D might be TRBD2 (6 bases). From germline, CDR1 is ENHRY and CDR2 SYGVKD. The germline V and J ends were trimmed by 4 bases and 4 bases, with 11 bases remaining between them. This CDR3 has 13 residues. Written as DNA, the CDR3 is TGTGCCATCAGTGGGGACGGAGGGTACGAGCAGTACTTC. Residues: CAISGDGGYEQYF.

The chain couples TRBV5-4 to TRBJ2-5, with 14 positions matching TRBD2. CDR3 size: 14 residues. After removal of 4 bases from V and 7 bases from J, the junction contained 3 bases not matched to a gene. The germline V gene has CDR1 SGHNT and CDR2 YYREEE (reference sequence). CDR3 nucleotides: TGTGCCAGCAGCGGGGGACTAGCGGGGGTGACCCAGTACTTC. It yields the protein CASSGGLAGVTQYF. The whole variable domain, remainder taken from reference TRBV5-4 and TRBJ2-5, is ETGVTQSPTHLIKTRGQQVTLRCSSQSGHNTVSWYQQALGQGPQFIFQYYREEENGRGNFPPRFSGLQFPNYSSELNVNALELDDSALYLCASSGGLAGVTQYFGPGTRLLVL.

This clonotype was seen more than once but under ten times. The chain recombines TRBV5-6 with TRBJ2-5; possible D gene TRBD1, 6 bases. Germline CDR1 is SGHDT and CDR2 is YYEEEE. Trimming pared 4 bases from V and 3 bases from J, leaving 10 bases between. The CDR3 has 13 residues. The CDR3 protein is CASSQGGEETQYF. The CDR3 coding sequence is TGTGCCAGCAGCCAAGGGGGAGAAGAGACCCAGTACTTC.

The chain is built from TRBV11-2 and TRBJ2-1, with D maybe TRBD1 (5 bases). The CDR3 runs 15 residues. Per germline, CDR1 SGHAT and CDR2 FQNNGV. V lost 2 bases and J 5 bases, leaving 13 bases between the germline ends. The CDR3 nucleotides read TGTGCCAGCAGCTTACTACAGGTCCCTAACAATGAGCAGTTCTTC. This gives the protein CASSLLQVPNNEQFF.

V and J are TRBV7-9 and TRBJ1-1, with D uncertain. The V and J ends lost 3 bases and 1 base respectively, with 12 bases between them. Per germline, CDR1 SEHNR and CDR2 FQNEAQ (reference sequence). This CDR3 is 15 amino acids long. CDR3 sequence (DNA): TGTGCCAGCAGCTTCTCCCGGCAAACGAACACTGAAGCTTTCTTT. Amino acids: CASSFSRQTNTEAFF. Full variable domain (rest looked up from reference TRBV7-9 and TRBJ1-1): DTGVSQNPRHKITKRGQNVTFRCDPISEHNRLYWYRQTLGQGPEFLTYFQNEAQLEKSRLLSDRFSAERPKGSFSTLEIQRTEQGDSAMYLCASSFSRQTNTEAFFGQGTRLTVV.

The rearrangement uses TRBV27 and TRBJ2-6; 7 bases align to TRBD1. The trim removed 6 bases at V and 2 bases at J, leaving 4 bases unmatched. The germline V gene has CDR1 MNHEY and CDR2 SMNVEV (reference sequence). This CDR3 has 15 residues. In DNA form, the CDR3 reads TGTGCCAGCAGGACACAGGGGACTGGGGCCAACGTCCTGACTTTC. This encodes CASRTQGTGANVLTF.

CDR3 residues: CSVDLAGGQGNEQFF. In nucleotides, the CDR3 is TGCAGCGTTGACCTAGCGGGGGGCCAAGGAAATGAGCAGTTCTTC. The chain recombines TRBV29-1 with TRBJ2-1; 11 bases fit TRBD2. The V gene's germline CDR1 is SQVTM and CDR2 ANQGSEA. Trimming removed 3 bases from V and 7 bases from J; junction bases left unmatched: 8. This CDR3 region has 15 residues.

This chain links TRBV5-1 with TRBJ2-5; D is perhaps TRBD1 (5 bases). V lost 2 bases and J 4 bases, leaving 12 bases between the germline ends. The length of the CDR3 is 14 residues. CDR1 and CDR2 from the germline V gene are SGHRS and YFSETQ. This CDR3 is CASSFQGRGETQYF. DNA for the CDR3: TGCGCCAGCAGCTTCCAGGGCCGTGGAGAGACCCAGTACTTC.

This rearrangement joins TRBV29-1 to TRBJ1-1, with D possibly TRBD1 on 5 matching bases. Germline V gives CDR1 SQVTM, CDR2 ANQGSEA. The CDR3 extends over 15 amino acids. The CDR3 DNA follows: TGCAGTGGGATAAATGACAGAGCCATGAACACTGAAGCTTTCTTT. Translated, it gives CSGINDRAMNTEAFF.

The chain uses TRBV27 and TRBJ1-5; D gene unclear. The germline gives CDR1 MNHEY, CDR2 SMNVEV (reference sequence). The CDR3 is 13 residues long. Trimming took 0 bases from V and 4 from J, leaving 4 bases between them. CDR3 residues: CASSLSRNQPQHF. As DNA, the CDR3 is TGTGCCAGCAGTTTATCGAGGAATCAGCCCCAGCATTTT.